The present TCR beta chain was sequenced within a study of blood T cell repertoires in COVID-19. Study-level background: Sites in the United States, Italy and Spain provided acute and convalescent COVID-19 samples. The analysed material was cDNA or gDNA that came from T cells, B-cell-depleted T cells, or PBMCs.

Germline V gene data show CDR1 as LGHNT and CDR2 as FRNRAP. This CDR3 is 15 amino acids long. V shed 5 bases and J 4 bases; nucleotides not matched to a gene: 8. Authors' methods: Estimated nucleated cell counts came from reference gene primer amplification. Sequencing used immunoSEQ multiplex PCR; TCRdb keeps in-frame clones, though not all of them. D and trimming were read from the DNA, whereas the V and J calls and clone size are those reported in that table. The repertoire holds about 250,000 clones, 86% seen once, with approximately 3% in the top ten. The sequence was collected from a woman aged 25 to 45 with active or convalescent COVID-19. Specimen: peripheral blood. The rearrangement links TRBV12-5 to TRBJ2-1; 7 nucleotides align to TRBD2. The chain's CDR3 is CASGPLGGGYNEQFF. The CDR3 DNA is TGTGCTAGTGGTCCCCTCGGCGGGGGTTACAATGAGCAGTTCTTC.